These 2 T cell receptor beta chains originate from one sample sequenced in a study of T-cell memory formation after mild COVID-19. A single record per CDR3 protein comes from TCRdb applying MiXCR to the 5' RACE reads. Found here are approximately 340,000 distinct CDR3 sequences, roughly 15% of them singletons; the top ten hold about 20%. The sample was PBMCs or a T cell subset sorted from them (not recorded which). These receptor sequences come from a man aged 18 to 29 who had mild COVID-19 (a few samples of this study predate the infection). Cell type and time point are not known.

V and J are TRBV5-6 and TRBJ1-5; 8 bases are shared with TRBD1. Germline CDR1 is SGHDT and CDR2 is YYEEEE. This CDR3 region has 18 residues. With V trimmed by 0 bases and J by 0 bases, 8 bases remained unmatched. The DNA of the CDR3 is TGTGCCAGCAGCTTGGGGACAGGGCTCTCGCTTAGCAATCAGCCCCAGCATTTT. This encodes CASSLGTGLSLSNQPQHF.

Concerning this clonotype: At one boundary the junction diverges from the germline segment, which might be a read error. The V gene is TRBV6-6, the J gene TRBJ2-5; 8 bases align to TRBD1. CDR3 size: 15 residues. CDR1 is MNHNY and CDR2 is SVGAGI in the germline V gene (reference sequence). The CDR3 DNA reads as TGTGCCAGCAGTTCCCACGACAGGGGCGGTGAGACCAAGTACTTC. This encodes CASSSHDRGGETKYF.